The 27 T cell receptor beta chains below come from one sample, sequenced in a study of CXCR3-negative and CXCR3-positive naive CD8 T cells. In preparing the TRB cDNA libraries, 5' RACE with UMI labels was used. TCRdb re-called the 5' RACE reads; one entry per CDR3 protein, DNA not given. Its table lists 45,000 to 70,000 distinct CDR3 sequences. The sequenced material came from memory CD8+ T cells from blood. These receptors all come from a human donor in good health. Some clones in this sample may be carry-over from other donors' samples.

The V call is TRBV7-9, the J call TRBJ1-1; TCRdb designates TRBD1, a call that cannot be tested without DNA. Per germline, CDR1 SEHNR and CDR2 FQNEAQ (reference sequence). The CDR3 runs 13 residues. CDR3 in amino acids: CASGWDGNTEAFF. Variable domain in full (rest from reference TRBV7-9 and TRBJ1-1): DTGVSQNPRHKITKRGQNVTFRCDPISEHNRLYWYRQTLGQGPEFLTYFQNEAQLEKSRLLSDRFSAERPKGSFSTLEIQRTEQGDSAMYLCASGWDGNTEAFFGQGTRLTVV.

The V gene is TRBV30, the J gene TRBJ1-1; TCRdb's D call, TRBD1, is unchecked because there is no DNA. The CDR3 has 16 amino acids. CDR1 and CDR2 (germline): GTSNPN, SVGIG (reference sequence). CDR3 in amino acids: CAWSVRGLSGDTEAFF.

The rearrangement links TRBV7-2 to TRBJ1-2; TCRdb proposes TRBD1, but this gene call is untestable without DNA. This CDR3 has 14 amino acids. Germline V gene lookup returns CDR1 SGHTA and CDR2 FQGNSA. The CDR3 reads CASSPPGAEYGYTF. The full variable domain, its missing parts supplied by reference TRBV7-2 and TRBJ1-2, is GAGVSQSPSNKVTEKGKDVELRCDPISGHTALYWYRQSLGQGLEFLIYFQGNSAPDKSGLPSDRFSAERTGGSVSTLTIQRTQQEDSAVYLCASSPPGAEYGYTFGSGTRLTVV.

This sequence joins TRBV12-3 or TRBV12-4 and TRBJ2-3; the TRBD1 assignment by TCRdb is unverifiable without DNA. The CDR3 runs to 13 residues. The CDR3 is CASSGQSTDTQYF.

The chain couples TRBV20-1 to TRBJ1-5; the TRBD1 assignment by TCRdb is unverifiable without DNA. Germline V lookup: CDR1 DFQATT, CDR2 SNEGSKA (reference sequence). This CDR3 has 14 amino acids. CDR3 in amino acids: CSVSTGGENQPQHF.

The gene calls are TRBV12-3 or TRBV12-4 and TRBJ2-1; absent DNA, TCRdb's TRBD1 call cannot be checked. This CDR3 has 16 residues. The CDR3 sequence is CASSFPGGGTYNEQFF.

The J gene is TRBJ2-7, the V gene TRBV9; the D call from TCRdb, TRBD2, cannot be confirmed without DNA. CDR1 and CDR2 from the germline V gene are SGDLS and YYNGEE. The CDR3 is 15 amino acids. The chain's CDR3 is CASSGGSGPSYEQYF.

The chain is built from TRBV4-1 and TRBJ2-7. CDR1 is MGHRA and CDR2 is YSYEKL in the germline V gene. The CDR3 loop spans 14 amino acids. The CDR3 protein is CASSQDSLAYEQYF.

The chain uses TRBV19 and TRBJ2-7; no DNA is available, so the TRBD1 call from TCRdb remains unchecked. There are 15 residues in the CDR3. CDR1 is LNHDA and CDR2 is SQIVND in the germline V gene (reference sequence). CDR3 in amino acids: CASSIGILNSYEQYF.

The rearrangement links TRBV20-1 to TRBJ2-3; TCRdb returns TRBD2, unconfirmable since there is no DNA. The CDR3 loop spans 16 amino acids. Germline V lookup: CDR1 DFQATT, CDR2 SNEGSKA (reference sequence). The CDR3: CSARDLGLAYPGTQYF.

This chain connects TRBV6-5 to TRBJ2-5; TCRdb calls TRBD1, which cannot be checked without DNA. The CDR3 is made up of 16 amino acids. Germline CDR1 reads MNHEY; CDR2 reads SVGAGI. CDR3 amino acids: CASSLGTGGPGETQYF.

This sequence joins TRBV29-1 and TRBJ2-1; TCRdb designates TRBD2, a call that cannot be tested without DNA. This CDR3 has 13 amino acids. The germline V gene encodes CDR1 SQVTM and CDR2 ANQGSEA. The CDR3 sequence: CSVGISGRYEQFF.

This chain connects TRBV28 to TRBJ1-6. The germline CDR1 and CDR2 sequences are MDHEN and SYDVKM. The CDR3 is made up of 14 amino acids. The CDR3 loop is CASSSSTLNSPLHF. Filled out from reference TRBV28 and TRBJ1-6, the complete variable domain reads DVKVTQSSRYLVKRTGEKVFLECVQDMDHENMFWYRQDPGLGLRLIYFSYDVKMKEKGDIPEGYSVSREKKERFSLILESASTNQTSMYLCASSSSTLNSPLHFGNGTRLTVT.

Its frequency marks this clonotype as medium-sized. The chain is built from TRBV6-5 and TRBJ2-6. CDR1 is MNHEY and CDR2 is SVGAGI in the germline V gene. The length of the CDR3 is 14 residues. CDR3 residues: CASKELLGANVLTF.

The CDR3 loop reads CASSPRTSGVIETQYF. The chain combines TRBV7-3 with TRBJ2-5; TCRdb gives TRBD2 as the D gene, but with no DNA this cannot be confirmed. Germline CDR1 and CDR2: SGHTA and FQGTGA. This CDR3 region has 16 residues. The variable domain in full, with the rest retrieved from reference TRBV7-3 and TRBJ2-5, is GAGVSQTPSNKVTEKGKYVELRCDPISGHTALYWYRQSLGQGPEFLIYFQGTGAADDSGLPNDRFFAVRPEGSVSTLKIQRTERGDSAVYLCASSPRTSGVIETQYFGPGTRLLVL.

The rearrangement links TRBV4-3 to TRBJ1-1; the TRBD1 assignment by TCRdb is unverifiable without DNA. The germline V gene encodes CDR1 LGHNA and CDR2 YSLEER. The CDR3 runs to 14 residues. The CDR3 here is CASSQGTGVTEAFF.

The chain couples TRBV11-3 to TRBJ1-2; no DNA is available, so the TRBD1 call from TCRdb remains unchecked. Germline CDR1 SGHNT, CDR2 YENEEA. The CDR3 is 16 amino acids. The CDR3 is CASSSRDEPYNYGYTF.

The V and J genes are TRBV12-3 or TRBV12-4 and TRBJ2-3. There are 14 residues in the CDR3. The CDR3 loop reads CASTTTLLTDTQYF.

This chain uses TRBV7-3 with TRBJ1-1; TCRdb lists TRBD1, though no DNA is available to test this call. The CDR3 spans 15 residues. Germline-derived CDR1 and CDR2 are SGHTA and FQGTGA. The CDR3 spells CASSLSGGTNTEAFF.

The chain carries TRBV6-2 or TRBV6-3 and TRBJ2-2. The CDR3 totals 17 residues. Germline values: CDR1 MNHEY, CDR2 SVGEGT. CDR3 protein: CASSYETDGANTGELFF.

The rearrangement uses TRBV12-3 or TRBV12-4 and TRBJ1-1. This CDR3 has 14 residues. This CDR3 is CASSFAWANTEAFF.

The chain has TRBV14 and TRBJ1-3. CDR3 length: 14 amino acids. Per the germline V gene, CDR1 is SGHDN and CDR2 is FVKESK. This CDR3 is CASGRVSSGNTIYF.

The chain couples TRBV5-1 to TRBJ2-1; the D call from TCRdb, TRBD2, cannot be confirmed without DNA. Germline CDR1 reads SGHRS; CDR2 reads YFSETQ. The CDR3 contains 17 residues. The CDR3 loop is CASRSGLAGVWYNEQFF. The whole variable domain, remainder taken from reference TRBV5-1 and TRBJ2-1, is KAGVTQTPRYLIKTRGQQVTLSCSPISGHRSVSWYQQTPGQGLQFLFEYFSETQRNKGNFPGRFSGRQFSNSRSEMNVSTLELGDSALYLCASRSGLAGVWYNEQFFGPGTRLTVL.

The J gene is TRBJ2-7, the V gene TRBV6-1; TCRdb proposes TRBD2, but this gene call is untestable without DNA. The germline V gene has CDR1 MNHNS and CDR2 SASEGT. The CDR3 covers 18 residues. The CDR3: CASSDYGVAGASSYEQYF.

The genes are TRBV12-3 or TRBV12-4 and TRBJ1-6; TCRdb returns TRBD1, unconfirmable since there is no DNA. The CDR3 consists of 13 residues. CDR3: CASSFGGASPLHF.

The chain employs TRBV28 and TRBJ1-1; TCRdb lists TRBD1, though no DNA is available to test this call. Germline V gene lookup returns CDR1 MDHEN and CDR2 SYDVKM. This CDR3 comprises 17 residues. The CDR3 here is CASSLLSDSPVDTEAFF.

The rearrangement links TRBV10-3 to TRBJ1-4. In germline, CDR1 is ENHRY, CDR2 SYGVKD. The CDR3 is made up of 13 amino acids. CDR3 region: CAIRDSTNEKLFF.